The 25 T cell receptor beta chains below were found in one sample sequenced in a study of T cells after yellow fever vaccination. One entry per CDR3 protein, called by TCRdb with MiXCR from the 5' RACE reads. This repertoire shows 120,000 or so distinct CDR3 sequences, almost 9% found once; its top ten account for less than 40%. The input for sequencing was CD8+ T cells sorted from PBMCs, taken on the day of the yellow fever booster vaccination. All receptors derive from a man younger than 30 who received the YFV17D yellow fever vaccine.

The V gene is TRBV12-3 or TRBV12-4, the J gene TRBJ2-2; D may be TRBD2 (5 bases). The CDR3 length is 15 residues. Trimming took 4 bases from V and 5 from J, leaving 14 bases between them. The CDR3 region is CASSWERFPTGELFF. For the CDR3, the DNA is TGTGCCAGCAGTTGGGAGAGGTTTCCGACCGGGGAGCTGTTTTTT.

This chain uses TRBV4-1 with TRBJ2-2, with D tentatively TRBD2 (5 bases). This CDR3 comprises 14 residues. Trimming removed 6 bases from V and 4 bases from J, with 12 bases in between. CDR1 MGHRA and CDR2 YSYEKL come from the germline V gene. Written as DNA, the CDR3 is TGCGCCAGCAGAGACACGGGGAGCACCGGGGAGCTGTTTTTT. As protein: CASRDTGSTGELFF.

V and J are TRBV20-1 and TRBJ2-7; 7 positions match TRBD2. The germline CDR1 and CDR2 sequences are DFQATT and SNEGSKA (reference sequence). There are 13 residues in the CDR3. V lost 6 bases and J lost 3; bases outside the gene matches: 8. CDR3 loop: CSAAVLASYEQYV. The DNA of the CDR3 is TGCAGTGCGGCTGTACTAGCGAGCTACGAGCAGTACGTC.

The chain carries TRBV20-1 and TRBJ2-3, with D possibly being TRBD2 (6 bases). The V and J ends lost 0 bases and 7 bases respectively, with 20 bases between them. The CDR3 loop spans 16 amino acids. CDR1 and CDR2 from the germline V gene are DFQATT and SNEGSKA (reference sequence). The DNA for the CDR3 is TGCAGTGCTAGAGATGTGGAGGGTCAAGTGAGTTATACGCAGTATTTT. Its protein is CSARDVEGQVSYTQYF.

The sample holds a few counts of this clonotype. The V and J genes are TRBV7-9 and TRBJ2-7; D gene uncertain. Looked up from germline, CDR1 is SEHNR and CDR2 is FQNEAQ (reference sequence). The CDR3 length is 15 residues. V dropped 7 bases and J dropped 0 bases, with 16 bases sitting between them. For the CDR3, the DNA is TGTGCCAGCACCCTCCACCGCTTAAACTCCTACGAGCAGTACTTC. This gives the protein CASTLHRLNSYEQYF.

The gene calls are TRBV20-1 and TRBJ1-4; maybe TRBD1 (5 bases). The CDR3 has 18 residues. Germline CDR1 reads DFQATT; CDR2 reads SNEGSKA (reference sequence). The V and J ends lost 1 base and 6 bases respectively, with 24 bases between them. The CDR3 sequence: CSARVDLGHSNSHEKLFF. The CDR3 DNA sequence: TGCAGTGCTAGAGTCGATCTAGGACACTCCAACTCCCATGAAAAACTGTTTTTT.

This clonotype has more than one count but fewer than ten. The CDR3 DNA sequence: TGTGCCATCAGTTCTGATGAAAAACTGTTTTTT. Translation: CAISSDEKLFF. This chain joins TRBV10-3 and TRBJ1-4; no reliable D call. CDR1 is ENHRY and CDR2 is SYGVKD in the germline V gene. This CDR3 has 11 residues. The V gene lost 5 bases and the J gene lost 6 bases, with 4 bases spanning the gap.

This clonotype turned up a few times. The gene calls are TRBV7-7 and TRBJ2-1; weak D call: TRBD2 (6 bases). Trimming shortened V by 1 base and J by 7 bases, and 17 bases separated the two germline ends. Germline assignment: CDR1 SSHAT and CDR2 FNYEAQ (reference sequence). This CDR3 has 16 residues. This CDR3 reads CASSLGRSAGRNEQFF. CDR3 coding DNA: TGTGCCAGCAGCTTAGGCCGATCCGCGGGGAGGAATGAGCAGTTCTTC. The complete variable domain, with remaining parts taken from reference TRBV7-7 and TRBJ2-1, reads GAGVSQSPRYKVTKRGQDVTLRCDPISSHATLYWYQQALGQGPEFLTYFNYEAQPDKSGLPSDRFSAERPEGSISTLTIQRTEQRDSAMYRCASSLGRSAGRNEQFFGPGTRLTVL.

V gene TRBV20-1 combines with J gene TRBJ2-7; D possibly matches TRBD1 or TRBD2 (7 bases each). CDR3 length: 12 residues. Trimming took 6 bases from V and 5 from J, leaving 14 bases between them. CDR1 DFQATT and CDR2 SNEGSKA come from the germline V gene (reference sequence). The CDR3 DNA reads as TGCAGTGCGCAGGGGGGGACCCACGAGCAGTACTTC. Its protein is CSAQGGTHEQYF.

This clonotype was picked up many times. The genes are TRBV7-9 and TRBJ2-3, with D hard to call. Deletions cut 5 bases from V and 4 bases from J, with 4 bases between. The germline gives CDR1 SEHNR, CDR2 FQNEAQ (reference sequence). This CDR3 has 11 residues. The CDR3 spells CASSPPDTQYF. The CDR3, as DNA: TGTGCCAGCAGCCCCCCAGATACGCAGTATTTT.

Many counts were recorded for this clonotype. J is TRBJ2-3 and V is TRBV9; 7 nucleotides line up with TRBD2. Looked up from germline, CDR1 is SGDLS and CDR2 is YYNGEE. This CDR3 has 14 residues. With V trimmed by 7 bases and J by 3 bases, 8 bases remained unmatched. The CDR3 reads CASSEGGGTDTQYF. CDR3 DNA sequence: TGTGCCAGCTCCGAGGGCGGGGGTACAGATACGCAGTATTTT.

This clonotype has a count of ten or more. The chain carries TRBV4-3 and TRBJ1-5, with 9 bases lining up with TRBD1. Germline trimming cut 2 bases from V and 3 bases from J; bases unmatched to any gene: 8. The CDR3 has 17 residues. CDR1 LGHNA and CDR2 YSLEER come from the germline V gene. Here the CDR3 DNA reads TGCGCCAGCAGCCAAACACACAGGGGGCTAAACAATCAGCCCCAGCATTTT. It codes for CASSQTHRGLNNQPQHF.

The CDR3 loop is CASSSLGQGARYEQFF. In DNA form, the CDR3 reads TGTGCCAGCAGTTCCCTCGGACAGGGGGCCAGGTATGAGCAGTTCTTC. The rearrangement uses TRBV6-2 or TRBV6-3 and TRBJ2-1; TRBD1 matches 11 bases. The germline V gene has CDR1 MNHEY and CDR2 SVGEGT. With V trimmed by 4 bases and J by 8 bases, 10 bases remained unmatched. There are 16 residues in the CDR3.

The chain employs TRBV5-5 and TRBJ1-2, with D maybe TRBD1 (5 bases). Germline CDR1 reads SGHKS; CDR2 reads YYEKEE (reference sequence). Trimming took 2 bases from V and 6 from J, leaving 11 bases between them. The CDR3 loop spans 13 amino acids. CDR3 amino acids: CASSFRKGDGYTF. The DNA of the CDR3 is TGTGCCAGCAGCTTTCGGAAAGGGGATGGCTACACCTTC.

This chain connects TRBV11-2 to TRBJ2-7, with 8 bases lining up with TRBD1. CDR3 length: 14 amino acids. V was clipped by 2 bases and J by 6 bases; unmatched bases: 6. The germline V gene encodes CDR1 SGHAT and CDR2 FQNNGV. The CDR3 loop is CASSLQGALGEQYF. The CDR3 DNA reads as TGTGCCAGCAGCTTACAGGGGGCGCTGGGCGAGCAGTACTTC.

The chain uses TRBV29-1 and TRBJ2-5; either TRBD1 or TRBD2 may supply D (6 bases each). CDR1 and CDR2 (germline): SQVTM, ANQGSEA. V lost 0 bases to trimming and J lost 5 bases, with 16 bases between them. The length of the CDR3 is 15 residues. CDR3 protein: CSVEDFRGAGETQYF. The DNA of the CDR3 is TGCAGCGTTGAAGATTTTAGGGGGGCAGGGGAGACCCAGTACTTC.

This clonotype was recorded a few times. J is TRBJ2-1 and V is TRBV2, with a tentative D call TRBD1 (6 bases). This CDR3 region has 15 residues. Germline CDR1 SNHLY, CDR2 FYNNEI. Trimming removed 7 bases at V and 4 bases at J, with 17 bases between. The CDR3 here is CASKPAGGGYNEQFF. For the CDR3, the DNA is TGTGCCAGCAAACCCGCTGGGGGCGGATACAATGAGCAGTTCTTC.

The V gene is TRBV4-2, the J gene TRBJ2-3, with TRBD1 identical over 8 bases. This CDR3 is built from 16 residues. J lost 4 bases, V lost 4 bases, and 10 bases had no gene match. The germline gives CDR1 LGHNA, CDR2 YNFKEQ. The chain's CDR3 is CASSLGYRGAADTQYF. The CDR3 nucleotides read TGTGCCAGCAGCCTAGGCTACAGGGGGGCCGCAGATACGCAGTATTTT.

This sequence joins TRBV19 and TRBJ1-6, with D possibly matching TRBD1 (5 bases). Trimming shortened V by 10 bases and J by 6 bases, and 13 bases separated the two germline ends. Looked up from germline, CDR1 is LNHDA and CDR2 is SQIVND (reference sequence). The CDR3 has 13 residues. Written as DNA, the CDR3 is TGTGCCACTCTCGGGGGTGGTAATTCACCCCTCCACTTT. It codes for CATLGGGNSPLHF. The whole variable domain, filled in from reference TRBV19 and TRBJ1-6, reads DGGITQSPKYLFRKEGQNVTLSCEQNLNHDAMYWYRQDPGQGLRLIYYSQIVNDFQKGDIAEGYSVSREKKESFPLTVTSAQKNPTAFYLCATLGGGNSPLHFGNGTRLTVT.

The chain recombines TRBV6-5 with TRBJ1-1, with D perhaps TRBD1 (6 bases). There are 13 residues in the CDR3. V was clipped by 5 bases and J by 4 bases, with 11 bases between them. From germline, CDR1 is MNHEY and CDR2 SVGAGI. The CDR3 nucleotides read TGTGCCAGCAGTCCTCAGGGGACCACTGAAGCTTTCTTT. Its translation is CASSPQGTTEAFF.

This clonotype was counted ten times or more. The chain links TRBV14 to TRBJ2-3, with D perhaps TRBD2 (6 bases). Trimming left V 0 bases short and J 6 bases short, with 7 bases between. Per germline, CDR1 SGHDN and CDR2 FVKESK. The CDR3 runs to 13 residues. In nucleotides, the CDR3 is TGTGCCAGCAGCCAAGAGCTAGCGGATACGCAGTATTTT. Residues: CASSQELADTQYF.

The gene calls are TRBV5-1 and TRBJ2-5; D ambiguous. Between the trimmed V and J ends, which lost 1 base and 2 bases, there was a span of 9 bases. This CDR3 comprises 14 residues. CDR1 and CDR2 (germline): SGHRS, YFSETQ. This chain's CDR3 is CASSLTQHQETQYF. CDR3 nucleotides: TGCGCCAGCAGCTTGACCCAGCATCAAGAGACCCAGTACTTC.

By share of the sample, this clonotype is medium-sized (0.01 to 0.1%). The CDR3 loop is CSATIAGGNNNEQFF. The CDR3 DNA reads TGCAGTGCTACCATAGCGGGGGGGAACAACAATGAGCAGTTCTTC. The chain combines TRBV20-1 with TRBJ2-1; 11 bases are a match to TRBD2. CDR3 size: 15 residues. V lost 4 bases to trimming and J lost 5 bases; unmatched junction nucleotides: 7. CDR1 is DFQATT and CDR2 is SNEGSKA in the germline V gene (reference sequence).

There are a few counts of this clonotype. The chain links TRBV20-1 to TRBJ2-7, with D perhaps matching TRBD1 (6 bases). The V gene lost 2 bases and the J gene lost 0 bases, with 20 bases spanning the gap. Germline lookup yields CDR1 DFQATT and CDR2 SNEGSKA (reference sequence). The CDR3 runs to 17 residues. CDR3 DNA sequence: TGCAGTGCTAGAAACCGGGACACCGTACCCCACTCCTACGAGCAGTACTTC. Its protein product is CSARNRDTVPHSYEQYF.

This rearrangement joins TRBV6-2 or TRBV6-3 to TRBJ2-3; the D is unclear. The V and J ends lost 5 bases and 8 bases respectively, with 11 bases between them. This CDR3 has 12 amino acids. CDR1 is MNHEY and CDR2 is SVGEGT in the germline V gene. CDR3 protein: CASSGVMPTQYF. The CDR3 DNA is TGTGCCAGCAGTGGGGTAATGCCTACGCAGTATTTT.